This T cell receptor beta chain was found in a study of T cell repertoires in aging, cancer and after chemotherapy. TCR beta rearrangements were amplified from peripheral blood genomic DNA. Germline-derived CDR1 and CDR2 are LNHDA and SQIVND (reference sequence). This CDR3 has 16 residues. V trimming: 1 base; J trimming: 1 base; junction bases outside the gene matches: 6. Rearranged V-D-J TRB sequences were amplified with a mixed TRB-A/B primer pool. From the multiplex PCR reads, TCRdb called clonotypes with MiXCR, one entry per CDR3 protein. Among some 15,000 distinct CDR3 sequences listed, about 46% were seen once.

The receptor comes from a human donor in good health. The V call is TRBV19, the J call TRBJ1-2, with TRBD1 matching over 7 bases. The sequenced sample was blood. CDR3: CASSIGWGQNNYGYTF. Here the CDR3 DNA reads TGTGCCAGTAGTATAGGATGGGGACAGAATAACTATGGCTACACCTTC.